This T cell receptor (beta chain) was obtained from a study of T cells in Graves' hyperthyroidism and ophthalmopathy. Study results and limitations: The model made its ophthalmopathy prediction, and onset followed a median approximately 6.5 months later.

Comments on this clonotype: What it binds is not known.

RNA transcripts provided the source from which TCR beta CDR3 regions were amplified. First-round RT-PCR of the TCR CDR3 relied on the HTBI primer set. TCRdb ran MiXCR on the multiplex PCR reads and lists one entry per CDR3 protein. In the table there are hundreds of thousands of distinct CDR3 sequences, approximately 42% of which are singletons. The germline V and J ends were trimmed by 2 bases and 8 bases, with 12 bases remaining between them. There are 13 residues in the CDR3. Germline V CDR1 and CDR2: ENHRY, SYGVKD. Lactation, pregnancy, other autoimmune disease or uncontrolled infection led to exclusion of patients. Diagnoses used clinical symptoms, serum thyroxine and TRAb, thyroid ultrasound and orbital computed tomography.

Material: peripheral blood or thyroid tissue (not recorded which). The clonotype originates from an adult man with Graves' disease, either hyperthyroidism or ophthalmopathy (not recorded which). The chain combines TRBV10-3 with TRBJ1-2, with D perhaps TRBD1 (6 bases). As DNA, the CDR3 is TGTGCCATCAGTGAGGACAGGTTTTTCGGCTACACCTTC. Encoded protein: CAISEDRFFGYTF.